The 17 T cell receptor beta chains listed next were all sequenced from one sample in a study of molecular identifiers for immune sequencing clone quantification. MiXCR, applied by TCRdb to the PCR reads, yields one record per CDR3 protein. In the table there are about 320,000 distinct CDR3 sequences, 20% to 25% of which are singletons. What was sequenced was naive CD8+ T cells from blood, with Jurkat cell RNA spiked in. Stated subset: FACS-sorted CD8+CD4-CCR7+CD45RA+ naive T cells. These receptors originate from a human donor in good health. Some libraries in this study had Jurkat cell RNA spiked in.

This clonotype was found a few times. The chain couples TRBV13 to TRBJ1-4; D may be TRBD1 (5 bases). Germline CDR1 is PRHDT and CDR2 is FYEKMQ (reference sequence). This CDR3 contains 14 residues. Trimming pared 5 bases from V and 6 bases from J, leaving 13 bases between. CDR3 nucleotides: TGTGCCAGCAGCCAACGGACACCCCATGAAAAACTGTTTTTT. This translates into CASSQRTPHEKLFF.

A few counts support this clonotype. Given the absence of the conserved phenylalanine or tryptophan at the CDR3 end, a read error is likely. V gene TRBV7-9 combines with J gene TRBJ2-5, with D maybe TRBD2 (6 bases). The germline V gene has CDR1 SEHNR and CDR2 FQNEAQ (reference sequence). CDR3 length: 14 residues. V lost 5 bases and J lost 2, with 12 bases in between. DNA of the CDR3: TGTGCCAGCAGCCACCACCGGGAGCAAGAGACCCAGTACCTC. This encodes CASSHHREQETQYL.

The sample holds many counts of this clonotype. The chain couples TRBV7-2 to TRBJ1-1, with D possibly being TRBD1 (6 bases). The CDR3 has 14 amino acids. V lost 2 bases and J lost 8, with 15 bases in between. The germline CDR1 and CDR2 sequences are SGHTA and FQGNSA. The CDR3 DNA is TGTGCCAGCAGCTTACGCGGGGGCCACGAGGAAGCTTTCTTT. This codes for CASSLRGGHEEAFF.

Worth noting for this clonotype: This may stem from a read error, because a much larger clone lies one nucleotide away. As DNA, the CDR3 is TGCGCCCAGCAGCTCGAGGCCCAGTACTTC. It is translated as CAQQLEAQYF. V is TRBV10-1 and J is TRBJ2-5; no reliable D call. Trimming pared 11 bases from V and 9 bases from J, leaving 13 bases between. The CDR3 has 10 residues. Germline CDR1 reads WNHNN; CDR2 reads SYGVQD (reference sequence).

The V gene is TRBV7-9, the J gene TRBJ2-3; TRBD2 might be the D (6 bases). Germline V gene sequence: CDR1 SEHNR, CDR2 FQNEAQ (reference sequence). Trimming removed 5 bases from V and 5 bases from J, with 20 bases in between. The CDR3 is 16 amino acids. The CDR3 protein is CASSLYGGMGLDTQYF. The DNA of the CDR3 is TGTGCCAGCAGCCTCTACGGCGGGATGGGGCTAGATACGCAGTATTTT.

Regarding this clonotype: Since a much larger clone is just one base distant, this may be a read error. The chain employs TRBV4-1 and TRBJ1-1; D is undetermined. The CDR3 has 15 amino acids. Germline CDR1 and CDR2: MGHRA and YSYEKL. V was pared by 5 bases and J by 1 base, with 14 bases between. This chain's CDR3 is CASSTSLTANTEAFF. The CDR3, as DNA: TGCGCCAGCAGCACATCCCTGACGGCGAACACTGAAGCTTTCTTT.

This clonotype has just a few counts. The rearrangement uses TRBV4-1 and TRBJ1-2; weak D call: TRBD1 (6 bases). Germline V gene data show CDR1 as MGHRA and CDR2 as YSYEKL. Trimming cost V 1 base and J 7 bases, with 13 bases left between them. The CDR3 sequence is 14 residues long. CDR3 nucleotide sequence: TGCGCCAGCAGCCAAGTACAGGGAGGCTGTGGCTACACCTTC. Its translation: CASSQVQGGCGYTF.

This clonotype was picked up many times. The chain is built from TRBV7-2 and TRBJ2-2; the D is unclear. The CDR3 spans 15 residues. The V end was cut by 3 bases, the J end by 0 bases, with 8 bases between. Per germline, CDR1 SGHTA and CDR2 FQGNSA. The CDR3 DNA is TGTGCCAGCAGCTTGTTTGTGTCGAACACCGGGGAGCTGTTTTTT. Protein: CASSLFVSNTGELFF.

This clonotype showed up many times. For the CDR3, the DNA is TGTGCCAGCAGCGTAGATCTGGGTTTAACCTTCACAGATACGCAGTATTTT. Its protein product is CASSVDLGLTFTDTQYF. The chain combines TRBV9 with TRBJ2-3; no clear D. CDR1 is SGDLS, CDR2 YYNGEE, per germline. V was trimmed by 0 bases and J by 2 bases, leaving 16 bases between them. The CDR3 is 17 amino acids.

This clonotype was counted only a few times. The V gene is TRBV9, the J gene TRBJ2-7, with 7 bases lining up with TRBD1. The CDR3 extends over 15 amino acids. The germline V gene encodes CDR1 SGDLS and CDR2 YYNGEE. Trimming at V came to 0 bases and at J to 2 bases, leaving 5 bases not matched to a gene. CDR3 nucleotides: TGTGCCAGCAGCGTAGACGTCGGGACAGCCTACGAGCAGTACTTC. Translation: CASSVDVGTAYEQYF.

As regards this clonotype: This may come from a read error, since a much larger clone is one base off. The genes are TRBV12-3 or TRBV12-4 and TRBJ2-2; D is uncertain. The CDR3 has 13 amino acids. In DNA, the CDR3 is TGTGCCTCCCTTACCCGGAACACCTGGGAGCTGTTTTTT. Amino acids: CASLTRNTWELFF.

This clonotype showed up many times. The rearrangement joins TRBV6-2 or TRBV6-3 to TRBJ2-2; 9 bases are a match to TRBD2. Germline loops: CDR1 MNHEY, CDR2 SVGEGT. The CDR3 is 16 amino acids. Trimming removed 6 bases from V and 10 bases from J; junction bases left unmatched: 15. The CDR3 nucleotides read TGTGCCAGCAGCGCCATCGTTGCGGGAGGGCCCTTGGAGCTGTTTTTT. Its protein is CASSAIVAGGPLELFF.

In its sample, this clonotype was seen many times. V and J are TRBV7-2 and TRBJ1-1; 8 bases are shared with TRBD1. Germline CDR1 reads SGHTA; CDR2 reads FQGNSA. The CDR3 is 16 amino acids. V dropped 4 bases and J dropped 3; count of bases not matched to a gene: 10. CDR3: CASSSYIGQGYTEAFF. CDR3 in DNA: TGTGCCAGCAGCTCATATATAGGACAGGGCTACACTGAAGCTTTCTTT.

This clonotype came up many times. The CDR3 sequence: CASTGTGGVEQYF. The CDR3 coding sequence is TGTGCCAGCACCGGGACAGGGGGTGTCGAGCAGTACTTC. The genes are TRBV27 and TRBJ2-7; TRBD1 agrees at 11 bases. CDR1 is MNHEY, CDR2 SMNVEV, per germline (reference sequence). After removal of 7 bases from V and 6 bases from J, the junction contained 5 bases not matched to a gene. This CDR3 has 13 residues.

At least ten counts were recorded for this clonotype. This chain joins TRBV20-1 and TRBJ2-3, with 8 bases fitting TRBD2. The junction had 11 bases not matched to a gene; V was cut back by 3 bases and J by 6 bases. The V gene's germline CDR1 is DFQATT and CDR2 SNEGSKA (reference sequence). The CDR3 loop spans 15 amino acids. The CDR3 spells CSARGERGRADTQYF. The DNA for the CDR3 is TGCAGTGCTAGGGGGGAGCGGGGGCGAGCGGATACGCAGTATTTT.

This clonotype was recorded many times. The chain carries TRBV19 and TRBJ2-2; D gene unclear. Trimming pared 4 bases from V and 6 bases from J, leaving 15 bases between. The V gene's germline CDR1 is LNHDA and CDR2 SQIVND (reference sequence). The CDR3 is 15 residues long. CDR3 sequence reads: CASSTRRVGSGELFF. The CDR3 nucleotides read TGTGCCAGTAGTACCCGACGGGTTGGATCCGGGGAGCTGTTTTTT.

In this sample, this clonotype turned up many times. CDR3 coding DNA: TGTGCCACCAGTGATTCAAGGACAGGGGAAAATTCACCCCTCCACTTT. This codes for CATSDSRTGENSPLHF. V usage is TRBV24-1 and J usage is TRBJ1-6; 9 nucleotides align to TRBD1. Germline assignment: CDR1 KGHDR and CDR2 SFDVKD. The junction had 5 bases not matched to a gene; V was cut back by 2 bases and J by 7 bases. The CDR3 covers 16 residues.